The clone carrying this T cell receptor beta chain was seen a single time. CDR3 length: 14 amino acids. V was pared by 6 bases and J by 0 bases, with 11 bases between. Germline CDR1 is ENHRY and CDR2 is SYGVKD. The data belong to a study of control samples from healthy donors and cancer patients. TCRdb's copy holds only in-frame clones and misses some; the assay was immunoSEQ multiplex PCR. The repertoire holds 150,000 to 200,000 clones, with roughly 90% as singletons. The TCR sequence derives from a man under 40 in good health. V is TRBV10-3 and J is TRBJ1-2, with D tentatively TRBD1 (5 bases). The sample was blood. The CDR3 loop reads CAIRDTGANYGYTF. CDR3 coding DNA: TGTGCCATCAGGGACACAGGAGCTAACTATGGCTACACCTTC.